These 27 T cell receptor beta chains share one sample of origin, sequenced in a study of shared clonotypes between healthy human individuals. The method was immunoSEQ multiplex PCR; TCRdb's version includes in-frame clones alone and lacks a portion of them. The sample lists 1.6 million or so clones, roughly 97% occurring once. The sample was naive CD4+ T cells sorted from blood. Subset given: CD45RA+ positively selected. The receptors were gathered from a man aged 30 to 45 in good health.

The rearrangement joins TRBV2 to TRBJ2-7, with 8 nucleotides matching TRBD2. V lost 6 bases, J lost 1 base, and 8 bases stayed unmatched. CDR1 SNHLY and CDR2 FYNNEI come from the germline V gene. The CDR3 is made up of 15 amino acids. The CDR3 loop reads CASSPGLGPSYEQYF. The CDR3 nucleotides are TGTGCCAGCAGCCCGGGACTAGGTCCGTCCTACGAGCAGTACTTC.

V is TRBV7-8 and J is TRBJ2-4; 13 bases line up with TRBD2. Germline V lookup: CDR1 SGHVS, CDR2 FQNEAQ. The CDR3 length is 16 residues. J was trimmed by 9 bases and V by 5 bases; bases with no gene match: 10. The CDR3 nucleotides are TGTGCCAGCAGCGACGGACTAGCGGGAGAGATAGGCATTCAGTACTTC. As protein: CASSDGLAGEIGIQYF.

The chain combines TRBV2 with TRBJ2-5, with D possibly called TRBD1 or TRBD2 (5 bases each). CDR1 SNHLY and CDR2 FYNNEI come from the germline V gene. The V and J ends lost 6 bases and 9 bases respectively, with 14 bases between them. CDR3 length: 12 residues. In DNA, the CDR3 is TGTGCCAGCAGCGCCTTTCTGGGGGCCCAGTACTTC. As protein: CASSAFLGAQYF.

The rearrangement uses TRBV4-3 and TRBJ2-7; 9 nucleotides align to TRBD2. The germline V gene encodes CDR1 LGHNA and CDR2 YSLEER. The V and J ends lost 1 base and 7 bases, in that order; junction bases with no gene match: 8. The CDR3 runs to 15 residues. CDR3 DNA sequence: TGCGCCAGCAGCCAAGCGGCTAGCGGGACTTGGGAGCAGTACTTC. It specifies CASSQAASGTWEQYF.

The chain links TRBV6-1 to TRBJ2-7; D tentatively reads TRBD1 or TRBD2 (5 bases each). The CDR3 contains 14 residues. CDR1 and CDR2 (germline): MNHNS, SASEGT. Trimming pared 8 bases from V and 0 bases from J, leaving 14 bases between. The CDR3 sequence is CASASGTSSYEQYF. The CDR3 DNA reads as TGTGCCAGCGCCTCAGGGACGAGCTCCTACGAGCAGTACTTC.

As for this clone: Other DNA sequences in this specimen translate into the identical CDR3. The V gene is TRBV10-1, the J gene TRBJ1-1; D might be TRBD1 (6 bases). This CDR3 is 13 amino acids long. Trimming took 9 bases from V and 2 from J, leaving 13 bases between them. Germline values: CDR1 WNHNN, CDR2 SYGVQD (reference sequence). The CDR3 protein is CASSRTANTEAFF. The CDR3 region has the DNA TGCGCCAGTAGCAGGACAGCAAACACTGAAGCTTTCTTT.

This clone was recorded only once. The genes are TRBV18 and TRBJ1-1; 7 nucleotides agree with TRBD1. The CDR3 sequence is 13 residues long. With 3 bases clipped from V and 6 bases from J, the junction kept 4 bases outside the gene matches. In germline, CDR1 is KGHSH, CDR2 LQKENI. As DNA, the CDR3 is TGTGCCAGCTCACCCGGGACAGATGCTGAAGCTTTCTTT. Translation: CASSPGTDAEAFF. The full variable domain, its missing parts supplied by reference TRBV18 and TRBJ1-1, is NAGVMQNPRHLVRRRGQEARLRCSPMKGHSHVYWYRQLPEEGLKFMVYLQKENIIDESGMPKERFSAEFPKEGPSILRIQQVVRGDSAAYFCASSPGTDAEAFFGQGTRLTVV.

About this clone: Other DNA sequences in the same sample also yield this CDR3. The V gene is TRBV20-1, the J gene TRBJ2-7; either TRBD1 or TRBD2 may supply D (6 bases each). Per the germline V gene, CDR1 is DFQATT and CDR2 is SNEGSKA (reference sequence). Trimming pared 5 bases from V and 3 bases from J, leaving 8 bases between. The CDR3 loop spans 11 amino acids. CDR3 coding DNA: TGCAGTGCTGGAGGGGGCTACGAGCAGTACTTC. Residues: CSAGGGYEQYF.

V usage is TRBV7-9 and J usage is TRBJ1-1, with D unclear. This CDR3 contains 10 residues. CDR1 and CDR2 from the germline V gene are SEHNR and FQNEAQ (reference sequence). Trimming removed 8 bases from V and 1 base from J, with 2 bases in between. This chain's CDR3 is CASGNTEAFF. The CDR3 region has the DNA TGTGCCAGCGGGAACACTGAAGCTTTCTTT.

This clone has only one observation. The V and J genes are TRBV19 and TRBJ2-1; the D gene is possibly TRBD1 (6 bases). This CDR3 contains 17 residues. Germline V gene data show CDR1 as LNHDA and CDR2 as SQIVND (reference sequence). The V and J ends lost 4 bases and 1 base respectively, with 17 bases between them. The CDR3 DNA reads as TGTGCCAGTAGTACTTACCGGGACAACTTATCCTACAATGAGCAGTTCTTC. Amino acid sequence: CASSTYRDNLSYNEQFF. Combining the CDR3 with reference TRBV19 and TRBJ2-1 gives the whole variable domain DGGITQSPKYLFRKEGQNVTLSCEQNLNHDAMYWYRQDPGQGLRLIYYSQIVNDFQKGDIAEGYSVSREKKESFPLTVTSAQKNPTAFYLCASSTYRDNLSYNEQFFGPGTRLTVL.

Details on this clone: At one boundary the junction diverges from the germline segment, which might be a read error. V is TRBV18 and J is TRBJ2-1; maybe TRBD1 (6 bases). This CDR3 has 15 residues. Germline loops: CDR1 KGHSH, CDR2 LQKENI. CDR3 nucleotide sequence: TGTGCCAGCTCAACACCGGGACACCCCTACAATGAGCAGTTCTTC. Translated: CASSTPGHPYNEQFF.

This clone was detected once. The chain uses TRBV28 and TRBJ2-1; a possible D gene is TRBD2 (7 bases). Trimming left V 4 bases short and J 9 bases short, with 16 bases between. From germline, CDR1 is MDHEN and CDR2 SYDVKM. CDR3 length: 14 residues. The CDR3 loop is CASSSYYREGEQFF. CDR3 bases: TGTGCCAGCAGTTCGTATTACAGGGAGGGTGAGCAGTTCTTC.

The rearrangement links TRBV11-1 to TRBJ1-1; 7 bases align to TRBD1. V was pared by 1 base and J by 3 bases, with 2 bases of the junction left unmatched. The CDR3 has 14 amino acids. Germline CDR1 reads SGHAT; CDR2 reads FQDESV (reference sequence). CDR3 DNA: TGTGCCAGCAGCTTAGGCAGGGGGGACACTGAAGCTTTCTTT. Translated: CASSLGRGDTEAFF.

The gene calls are TRBV7-8 and TRBJ2-1; TRBD2 matches at 8 bases. The CDR3 loop spans 17 amino acids. V shed 2 bases and J 3 bases; nucleotides not matched to a gene: 9. CDR1 is SGHVS and CDR2 is FQNEAQ in the germline V gene. CDR3 sequence: CASSLLSSGGLYNEQFF. Here the CDR3 DNA reads TGTGCCAGCAGCTTACTTTCTTCGGGAGGGCTCTACAATGAGCAGTTCTTC.

This chain joins TRBV11-2 and TRBJ2-3; unclear D gene. Germline lookup yields CDR1 SGHAT and CDR2 FQNNGV. V lost 1 base, J lost 0 bases, and 5 bases lay in between. CDR3 size: 14 residues. For the CDR3, the DNA is TGTGCCAGCAGCTTAGCCGGAAGCACAGATACGCAGTATTTT. It specifies CASSLAGSTDTQYF.

The chain combines TRBV27 with TRBJ2-4; D is undetermined. The CDR3 covers 17 residues. The V gene's germline CDR1 is MNHEY and CDR2 SMNVEV (reference sequence). V gave up 9 bases and J gave up 0 bases, with 21 bases separating them. The CDR3 region is CASTNPVRTVAKNIQYF. CDR3 nucleotide sequence: TGTGCCAGTACCAACCCGGTCAGAACGGTAGCCAAAAACATTCAGTACTTC.

V and J are TRBV2 and TRBJ2-5; tentative D call: TRBD2 (7 bases). Trimming stripped 6 bases from V and 1 base from J, with 24 bases between. CDR1 and CDR2 (germline): SNHLY, FYNNEI. The CDR3 has 18 amino acids. The CDR3 sequence: CASSPRGGWLAAQETQYF. The CDR3 DNA is TGTGCCAGCAGCCCTAGAGGGGGGTGGCTAGCGGCCCAAGAGACCCAGTACTTC. The whole variable domain, remainder taken from reference TRBV2 and TRBJ2-5, is EPEVTQTPSHQVTQMGQEVILRCVPISNHLYFYWYRQILGQKVEFLVSFYNNEISEKSEIFDDQFSVERPDGSNFTLKIRSTKLEDSAMYFCASSPRGGWLAAQETQYFGPGTRLLVL.

Points on this clone: One junction end does not reproduce the germline sequence, and a read error may be involved. The chain joins TRBV28 to TRBJ2-1, with unresolved D. This CDR3 contains 12 residues. Germline loops: CDR1 MDHEN, CDR2 SYDVKM. CDR3 sequence (DNA): TGTGCCAGCAGTCCCGGGTACAGTGAGCAGTTCTTC. Translating it yields CASSPGYSEQFF.

The chain uses TRBV10-3 and TRBJ2-1; 14 bases are shared with TRBD2. This CDR3 is built from 18 residues. CDR1 ENHRY and CDR2 SYGVKD come from the germline V gene. V gave up 6 bases and J gave up 2 bases; unmatched junction bases: 9. CDR3 bases: TGTGCCATCAGGCATCCCGGGACTAGCGGGAGAACCTACAATGAGCAGTTCTTC. Its protein is CAIRHPGTSGRTYNEQFF.

The chain is built from TRBV5-6 and TRBJ2-7, with 8 bases lining up with TRBD1. V gave up 4 bases and J gave up 5 bases; unmatched junction bases: 11. CDR3 length: 15 residues. Germline assignment: CDR1 SGHDT and CDR2 YYEEEE. The CDR3 protein is CASSADGTGLNEQYF. Written as DNA, the CDR3 is TGTGCCAGCAGCGCGGACGGGACAGGCCTTAACGAGCAGTACTTC.

A remark on this clone: Compared with germline, one end of the junction differs, possibly owing to a read error. V and J are TRBV6-1 and TRBJ2-7; 10 nucleotides match TRBD2. CDR3 length: 16 residues. Germline-derived CDR1 and CDR2 are MNHNS and SASEGT. The CDR3 loop reads CANSEATSGLSYEQYF. The CDR3 DNA follows: TGTGCCAACAGTGAGGCGACTAGCGGGTTATCCTACGAGCAGTACTTC.

The rearrangement links TRBV9 to TRBJ2-7; 7 bases fit TRBD2. The CDR3 extends over 15 amino acids. Trimming cost V 0 bases and J 6 bases; bases outside gene matches: 9. From germline, CDR1 is SGDLS and CDR2 YYNGEE. The CDR3 spells CASSVGAGVLSEQYF. DNA of the CDR3: TGTGCCAGCAGCGTAGGGGCGGGAGTATTGAGCGAGCAGTACTTC.

This chain joins TRBV18 and TRBJ2-1; D is ambiguous. CDR1 is KGHSH and CDR2 is LQKENI in the germline V gene. The CDR3 sequence is 16 residues long. V was trimmed by 4 bases and J by 3 bases, leaving 16 bases between them. The CDR3 region has the DNA TGTGCCAGCTCACGGGCATGGGTTTCGCTCTACAATGAGCAGTTCTTC. Protein: CASSRAWVSLYNEQFF.

The table lists this clone with a count of one. The chain combines TRBV7-2 with TRBJ2-3; D is undetermined. Germline V CDR1 and CDR2: SGHTA, FQGNSA. V was trimmed by 6 bases and J by 4 bases, leaving 14 bases between them. The CDR3 has 14 amino acids. The CDR3 nucleotides read TGTGCCAGCAGTCCCCCCGGGTTGTCAGATACGCAGTATTTT. Its protein product is CASSPPGLSDTQYF. Full variable domain (missing parts from reference TRBV7-2 and TRBJ2-3): GAGVSQSPSNKVTEKGKDVELRCDPISGHTALYWYRQSLGQGLEFLIYFQGNSAPDKSGLPSDRFSAERTGGSVSTLTIQRTQQEDSAVYLCASSPPGLSDTQYFGPGTRLTVL.

The chain carries TRBV19 and TRBJ1-2, with D tentatively TRBD1 (5 bases). V lost 3 bases and J lost 8, with 19 bases in between. The germline V gene has CDR1 LNHDA and CDR2 SQIVND (reference sequence). The CDR3 totals 15 residues. CDR3 DNA sequence: TGTGCCAGTAGTATCCCAACTAGGGACTTCTTGGGCTACACCTTC. This sequence encodes CASSIPTRDFLGYTF.

V gene TRBV18 combines with J gene TRBJ1-1; D gene ambiguous. In germline, CDR1 is KGHSH, CDR2 LQKENI. Deletions cut 0 bases from V and 5 bases from J, with 4 bases between. CDR3 length: 12 amino acids. CDR3 residues: CASSPPHTEAFF. CDR3 nucleotides: TGTGCCAGCTCACCACCTCATACTGAAGCTTTCTTT.

The chain joins TRBV5-8 to TRBJ2-6; D is unclear. V dropped 0 bases and J dropped 2 bases, with 6 bases sitting between them. Germline assignment: CDR1 SGHTS and CDR2 YDEGEE. The CDR3 has 15 amino acids. The CDR3: CASSLAWAGANVLTF. In DNA form, the CDR3 reads TGTGCCAGCAGCTTGGCCTGGGCTGGGGCCAACGTCCTGACTTTC.